This T cell receptor (beta chain) was recovered during a study of blood T cells in healthy people across ages. Study outcomes and limitations: Fewer expanded clones and more diversity marked long-lived versus aged donors. The recorded TCR beta diversity per million T cells decreased in a roughly linear manner with age.

Notes on this clonotype: Its antigen remains unidentified.

For the second PCR, which ran for 7 to 11 cycles, a sample-barcoded 5' primer and a J-beta primer mix were used. TCRdb processed the 5' RACE reads anew with MiXCR; each CDR3 protein has one entry. Among about 970,000 distinct CDR3 sequences listed, 45% to 60% were seen once. J gave up 4 bases and V 0 bases, and 12 bases lay outside the gene matches. The germline V gene encodes CDR1 ENHRY and CDR2 SYGVKD. The CDR3 runs to 18 residues. The sample comprised blood. The chain couples TRBV10-3 to TRBJ2-3; 8 bases agree with TRBD2. The TCR originated in a woman aged 55-69 years in good health. DNA for the CDR3: TGTGCCATCAGTGAGTCGGGTTTTTCGGCGGGAGGCGCAGATACGCAGTATTTT. Amino acids: CAISESGFSAGGADTQYF.